Each of the 32 T cell receptor beta chains below was sequenced from the same sample in a study of blood T cell repertoires in COVID-19. TCRdb keeps only in-frame clones here, not all; method: immunoSEQ multiplex PCR. The data contain some 350,000 clones, roughly 89% of them singletons. Sequencing input: peripheral blood. These receptors all stem from a woman aged 18-29 years who had recovered from COVID-19.

Only one count was recorded for this clone. The V gene is TRBV10-3, the J gene TRBJ1-5; 9 bases match TRBD1. There are 17 residues in the CDR3. Germline trimming cut 0 bases from V and 6 bases from J; bases unmatched to any gene: 9. Germline V CDR1 and CDR2: ENHRY, SYGVKD. The CDR3 DNA reads as TGTGCCATCAGTGAGTCCTCCAACAGGGGGCCAGGTCAGCCCCAGCATTTT. This sequence encodes CAISESSNRGPGQPQHF.

V usage is TRBV7-2 and J usage is TRBJ1-3; 8 bases align to TRBD1. Germline V gene lookup returns CDR1 SGHTA and CDR2 FQGNSA. The trim removed 5 bases at V and 7 bases at J, leaving 19 bases unmatched. The CDR3 extends over 18 amino acids. CDR3 in amino acids: CASSPSGAGGTLGNTIYF. In DNA form, the CDR3 reads TGTGCCAGCAGCCCAAGTGGGGCAGGGGGCACATTAGGGAACACCATATATTTT.

The table lists this clone with a few counts. J is TRBJ2-1 and V is TRBV14; no clear D gene. The CDR3 contains 16 residues. CDR1 is SGHDN and CDR2 is FVKESK in the germline V gene. V was cut by 2 bases and J by 6 bases, with 17 bases left in between. The CDR3 sequence is CASSQIRTILSNEQFF. The CDR3 DNA sequence: TGTGCCAGCAGCCAAATCAGAACCATTTTGTCCAATGAGCAGTTCTTC.

The chain links TRBV2 to TRBJ2-5; TRBD2 agrees at 11 bases. Germline CDR1 and CDR2: SNHLY and FYNNEI. The CDR3 loop spans 16 amino acids. Trimming took 6 bases from V and 6 from J; bases not matched to a gene: 12. The CDR3 coding sequence is TGTGCCAGCAGGGCCCGTAGCGGGAGGGCCGGAAAGACCCAGTACTTC. Amino acids: CASRARSGRAGKTQYF.

The chain is built from TRBV7-9 and TRBJ1-1; tentatively, D is TRBD1 (5 bases). Trimming cost V 5 bases and J 1 base, with 11 bases left between them. The CDR3 extends over 14 amino acids. CDR1 and CDR2 from the germline V gene are SEHNR and FQNEAQ (reference sequence). Here the CDR3 DNA reads TGTGCCAGCAGCGTCGGGGGTTCGAACACTGAAGCTTTCTTT. Residues: CASSVGGSNTEAFF.

The chain recombines TRBV7-8 with TRBJ2-2; 15 nucleotides line up with TRBD2. The CDR3 runs to 18 residues. The ends lost 5 bases at V and 3 bases at J; junction bases unmatched: 7. Germline V gene sequence: CDR1 SGHVS, CDR2 FQNEAQ. The CDR3 here is CASSLWTSGRAYTGELFF. Here the CDR3 DNA reads TGTGCCAGCAGCCTATGGACTAGCGGGAGGGCTTACACCGGGGAGCTGTTTTTT.

This chain links TRBV6-2 or TRBV6-3 with TRBJ2-2, with a tentative D call TRBD2 (5 bases). The CDR3 is 14 amino acids. The germline V and J ends were trimmed by 2 bases and 6 bases, with 10 bases remaining between them. Germline V gene data show CDR1 as MNHEY and CDR2 as SVGEGT. The chain's CDR3 is CASSYAGTAGELFF. In nucleotides, the CDR3 is TGTGCCAGCAGTTACGCGGGCACGGCCGGGGAGCTGTTTTTT.

The rearrangement joins TRBV2 to TRBJ2-4; maybe TRBD2 (5 bases). The CDR3 covers 19 residues. CDR1 is SNHLY, CDR2 FYNNEI, per germline. V was clipped by 2 bases and J by 1 base, with 21 bases between them. The CDR3 nucleotides are TGTGCCAGCAGTGAAAGTCCGTGGGTAGCGCGCATGGCCAAAAACATTCAGTACTTC. It encodes CASSESPWVARMAKNIQYF.

V usage is TRBV11-3 and J usage is TRBJ2-3; D is ambiguous. The V end was cut by 5 bases, the J end by 2 bases, with 5 bases between. CDR1 and CDR2 from the germline V gene are SGHNT and YENEEA. The CDR3 extends over 12 amino acids. CDR3 nucleotide sequence: TGTGCCAGCAGCCCCCACACAGATACGCAGTATTTT. Translation gives CASSPHTDTQYF.

The rearrangement joins TRBV5-6 to TRBJ2-7, with 12 positions matching TRBD1. Losses at the gene ends were 4 bases for V and 7 bases for J; bases not matched to a gene: 9. The CDR3 has 15 amino acids. Germline V gives CDR1 SGHDT, CDR2 YYEEEE. In nucleotides, the CDR3 is TGTGCCAGCAGCCAAGGGACAGGGGGCCTCCGGGAGCAGTACGTC. It yields the protein CASSQGTGGLREQYV.

The chain couples TRBV5-1 to TRBJ2-3; possibly TRBD2 for D (5 bases). Trimming took off 4 bases at V and 0 bases at J, with 12 bases between the two ends. The CDR3 consists of 15 residues. Germline CDR1 SGHRS, CDR2 YFSETQ. The CDR3 sequence: CASSRLAESTDTQYF. Here the CDR3 DNA reads TGCGCCAGCAGCCGGCTAGCCGAAAGCACAGATACGCAGTATTTT. Combining the CDR3 with reference TRBV5-1 and TRBJ2-3 gives the whole variable domain KAGVTQTPRYLIKTRGQQVTLSCSPISGHRSVSWYQQTPGQGLQFLFEYFSETQRNKGNFPGRFSGRQFSNSRSEMNVSTLELGDSALYLCASSRLAESTDTQYFGPGTRLTVL.

V usage is TRBV5-6 and J usage is TRBJ2-5; 7 positions match TRBD2. The CDR3 loop spans 16 amino acids. The V segment lost 0 bases and the J segment 2 bases; nucleotides outside the gene matches: 7. The germline V gene encodes CDR1 SGHDT and CDR2 YYEEEE. Written as DNA, the CDR3 is TGTGCCAGCAGCTTGGTAGCTAGCGGACGACAAGAGACCCAGTACTTC. As protein: CASSLVASGRQETQYF.

J is TRBJ1-1 and V is TRBV4-1, with a possible D match to TRBD1 (5 bases). The V gene's germline CDR1 is MGHRA and CDR2 YSYEKL. This CDR3 has 15 residues. Trimming stripped 0 bases from V and 0 bases from J, with 8 bases between. The CDR3 sequence: CASSQEGAVNTEAFF. CDR3 sequence (DNA): TGCGCCAGCAGCCAAGAAGGGGCAGTGAACACTGAAGCTTTCTTT.

The chain employs TRBV11-2 and TRBJ2-1; D perhaps matches TRBD2 (6 bases). The V gene's germline CDR1 is SGHAT and CDR2 FQNNGV. The V gene lost 3 bases and the J gene lost 5 bases, with 14 bases spanning the gap. There are 15 residues in the CDR3. The CDR3 region has the DNA TGTGCCAGCAGCTTTTTAACTGCGGGGCACAATGAGCAGTTCTTC. This sequence encodes CASSFLTAGHNEQFF.

In its sample, this clone was seen once. The chain has TRBV7-8 and TRBJ1-6; D is possibly TRBD1 (6 bases). Germline CDR1 is SGHVS and CDR2 is FQNEAQ. The CDR3 spans 14 residues. The V and J ends lost 2 bases and 9 bases respectively, with 11 bases between them. CDR3 loop: CASSLQGQGSPLHF. CDR3 sequence (DNA): TGTGCCAGCAGCTTACAGGGGCAGGGTTCACCCCTCCACTTT.

The gene calls are TRBV11-3 and TRBJ2-5; D remains unclear. From germline, CDR1 is SGHNT and CDR2 YENEEA. This CDR3 has 12 residues. Deletions cut 3 bases from V and 5 bases from J, with 7 bases between. This chain's CDR3 is CASSLVEETQYF. The CDR3 DNA is TGTGCCAGCAGCTTGGTTGAGGAGACCCAGTACTTC.

The CDR3 here is CASRTPGRGTTQYF. The CDR3, as DNA: TGCGCCAGCAGGACACCGGGGCGGGGGACTACGCAGTATTTT. The rearrangement joins TRBV4-1 to TRBJ2-3; 7 positions match TRBD2. Germline trimming cut 6 bases from V and 8 bases from J; bases unmatched to any gene: 11. Germline CDR1 and CDR2: MGHRA and YSYEKL. CDR3 length: 14 amino acids.

The chain employs TRBV11-3 and TRBJ2-5, with TRBD2 as a possible D gene (5 bases). Trimming left V 5 bases short and J 1 base short, with 8 bases between. Germline V gene lookup returns CDR1 SGHNT and CDR2 YENEEA. The CDR3 is 13 residues long. CDR3 coding DNA: TGTGCCAGCAGCGTCGGGGTCCAAGAGACCCAGTACTTC. Translating gives CASSVGVQETQYF.

This sequence joins TRBV12-3 or TRBV12-4 and TRBJ1-5; D call uncertain. The CDR3 runs to 13 residues. V was clipped by 6 bases and J by 3 bases, with 9 bases between them. CDR3 in DNA: TGTGCCAGCAGCCCCCGAGACAATCAGCCCCAGCATTTT. Translating it yields CASSPRDNQPQHF.

This clone was detected only a few times. This chain links TRBV19 with TRBJ2-1; TRBD2 might be the D (5 bases). The CDR3 is 15 amino acids. V was cut by 6 bases and J by 3 bases, with 15 bases left in between. Per germline, CDR1 LNHDA and CDR2 SQIVND (reference sequence). In DNA form, the CDR3 reads TGTGCCAGTAGCCGGGTCCCGACTAACTACAATGAGCAGTTCTTC. Translating it yields CASSRVPTNYNEQFF.

Here the CDR3 reads CSVAVNIQGNQPQHF. The CDR3 DNA reads as TGCAGCGTTGCCGTTAATATTCAGGGTAATCAGCCCCAGCATTTT. This sequence joins TRBV29-1 and TRBJ1-5, with D possibly matching TRBD1 (5 bases). Germline V gene data show CDR1 as SQVTM and CDR2 as ANQGSEA. The CDR3 covers 15 residues. V lost 4 bases and J 4 bases, leaving 17 bases between the germline ends.

V gene TRBV20-1 combines with J gene TRBJ2-5; 9 nucleotides line up with TRBD2. This CDR3 is 18 amino acids long. Germline loops: CDR1 DFQATT, CDR2 SNEGSKA (reference sequence). V was pared by 3 bases and J by 5 bases, with 19 bases of the junction left unmatched. The CDR3 region is CSASTALGSGRSQETQYF. In DNA, the CDR3 is TGCAGTGCTAGTACGGCATTGGGGAGCGGGAGGTCCCAGGAGACCCAGTACTTC.

This chain joins TRBV4-1 and TRBJ1-6; 7 bases agree with TRBD1. The junction had 4 bases not matched to a gene; V was cut back by 1 base and J by 7 bases. This CDR3 is 15 amino acids long. Germline CDR1 is MGHRA and CDR2 is YSYEKL. In DNA, the CDR3 is TGCGCCAGCAGCCAAGGACAGGGTAACAATTCACCCCTCCACTTT. Residues: CASSQGQGNNSPLHF.

The chain couples TRBV7-9 to TRBJ2-1; D is possibly TRBD2 (6 bases). The germline gives CDR1 SEHNR, CDR2 FQNEAQ (reference sequence). The germline V and J ends were trimmed by 5 bases and 0 bases, with 17 bases remaining between them. The CDR3 is 17 amino acids. As DNA, the CDR3 is TGTGCCAGCAGCCCAAGGAGCGGGTTGAGCTCCTACAATGAGCAGTTCTTC. Amino acid sequence: CASSPRSGLSSYNEQFF.

Regarding this clone: Other DNA sequences in this specimen translate into the identical CDR3. V is TRBV6-5 and J is TRBJ1-2; 7 nucleotides agree with TRBD1. The CDR3 is 13 residues long. Germline V lookup: CDR1 MNHEY, CDR2 SVGAGI. V shed 6 bases and J 2 bases; nucleotides not matched to a gene: 3. The CDR3 region is CASRRDSNYGYTF. CDR3 in DNA: TGTGCCAGCAGACGGGACAGCAACTATGGCTACACCTTC.

The V call is TRBV5-1, the J call TRBJ1-1; the D is unclear. This CDR3 region has 14 residues. Per the germline V gene, CDR1 is SGHRS and CDR2 is YFSETQ. Trimming left V 1 base short and J 1 base short, with 8 bases between. The CDR3 reads CASSLWQENTEAFF. For the CDR3, the DNA is TGCGCCAGCAGCTTGTGGCAGGAGAACACTGAAGCTTTCTTT. The whole variable domain, remainder taken from reference TRBV5-1 and TRBJ1-1, is KAGVTQTPRYLIKTRGQQVTLSCSPISGHRSVSWYQQTPGQGLQFLFEYFSETQRNKGNFPGRFSGRQFSNSRSEMNVSTLELGDSALYLCASSLWQENTEAFFGQGTRLTVV.

The rearrangement links TRBV21-1 to TRBJ2-5; whether TRBD1, the table's D call, matches the DNA was not checked. TRBV21-1 is shown as a pseudogene. The CDR3 covers 18 residues. The CDR3 reads CASSKEAKGDGDQETQYF. The CDR3 bases are TGTGCCAGCAGCAAAGAAGCGAAGGGGGACGGCGATCAAGAGACCCAGTACTTC.

This chain joins TRBV30 and TRBJ2-1; maybe TRBD2 (7 bases). CDR1 and CDR2 from the germline V gene are GTSNPN and SVGIG (reference sequence). V was pared by 2 bases and J by 6 bases, with 20 bases between. This CDR3 has 16 residues. In DNA, the CDR3 is TGTGCCTGGAGTCGGGGGGCCCGGGGGCCGGGCAATGAGCAGTTCTTC. This gives the protein CAWSRGARGPGNEQFF. The full variable domain, its missing parts supplied by reference TRBV30 and TRBJ2-1, is SQTIHQWPATLVQPVGSPLSLECTVEGTSNPNLYWYRQAAGRGLQLLFYSVGIGQISSEVPQNLSASRPQDRQFILSSKKLLLSDSGFYLCAWSRGARGPGNEQFFGPGTRLTVL.

The chain recombines TRBV19 with TRBJ1-2; D remains unclear. CDR3 length: 12 amino acids. Germline values: CDR1 LNHDA, CDR2 SQIVND (reference sequence). Trimming left V 7 bases short and J 1 base short, with 7 bases between. In nucleotides, the CDR3 is TGTGCCAGTAAGACTGGTAACTATGGCTACACCTTC. Translating gives CASKTGNYGYTF.

The chain uses TRBV6-5 and TRBJ1-1, with 8 bases fitting TRBD1. CDR1 MNHEY and CDR2 SVGAGI come from the germline V gene. This CDR3 has 15 residues. V gave up 2 bases and J gave up 4 bases; unmatched junction bases: 6. This chain's CDR3 is CASSYPQGAVTEAFF. DNA of the CDR3: TGTGCCAGCAGTTACCCGCAGGGGGCTGTCACTGAAGCTTTCTTT.

The rearrangement joins TRBV6-5 to TRBJ1-6, with 7 bases aligning to TRBD1. Trimming took 8 bases from V and 3 from J; bases not matched to a gene: 4. Germline CDR1 reads MNHEY; CDR2 reads SVGAGI. CDR3 length: 14 amino acids. CDR3 loop: CASSDRIYNSPLHF. CDR3 nucleotides: TGTGCCAGCTCGGACAGGATCTATAATTCACCCCTCCACTTT.

DNA of the CDR3: TGTGCCACCAGTGATCAAATGACTAGCGGGGGGATCAATGAGCAGTTCTTC. Translating gives CATSDQMTSGGINEQFF. The chain has TRBV24-1 and TRBJ2-1, with 13 bases matching TRBD2. The germline gives CDR1 KGHDR, CDR2 SFDVKD. The CDR3 spans 17 residues. V was pared by 3 bases and J by 6 bases, with 7 bases of the junction left unmatched.